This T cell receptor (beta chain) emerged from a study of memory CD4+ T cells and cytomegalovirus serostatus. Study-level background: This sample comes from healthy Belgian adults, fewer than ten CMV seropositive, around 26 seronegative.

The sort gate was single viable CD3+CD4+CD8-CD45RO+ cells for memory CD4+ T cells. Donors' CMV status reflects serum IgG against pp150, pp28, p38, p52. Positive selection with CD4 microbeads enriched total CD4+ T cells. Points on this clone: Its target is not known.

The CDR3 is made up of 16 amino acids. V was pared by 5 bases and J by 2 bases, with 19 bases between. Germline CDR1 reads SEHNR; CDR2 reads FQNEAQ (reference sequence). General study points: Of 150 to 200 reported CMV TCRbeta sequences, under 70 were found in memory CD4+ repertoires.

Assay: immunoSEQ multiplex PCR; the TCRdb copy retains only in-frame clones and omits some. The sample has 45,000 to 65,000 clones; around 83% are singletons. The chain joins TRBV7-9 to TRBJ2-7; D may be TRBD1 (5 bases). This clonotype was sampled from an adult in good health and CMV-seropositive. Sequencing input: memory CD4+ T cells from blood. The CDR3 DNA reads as TGTGCCAGCAGCGGAGATGGGGCACGGTTGACCTACGAGCAGTACTTC. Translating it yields CASSGDGARLTYEQYF.